This is a list of T cell receptor beta chains from one sample in a study of blood T cell repertoires in COVID-19. Clones were sequenced by immunoSEQ multiplex PCR, and TCRdb holds only the in-frame ones, with some missing. The sample yields under 200,000 clones, about 85% seen once. The sample consisted of peripheral blood. The receptors stem from a woman over 75 with acute or convalescent COVID-19. CDR3s include the opening cysteine and the closing phenylalanine or tryptophan. The order of the fields is V gene, D gene, clone size, J gene, CDR3 DNA, CDR3 protein. A D gene is named only where the DNA matches it firmly. The size field is filled for only some rows; it gives once, few, many or a size class.

v_call: TRBV27; d_call: NA; clone_size: NA; j_call: TRBJ2-1; cdr3_nt: TGTGCCAGCAGTATTATAGCAAGCTCCTACAATGAGCAGTTCTTC; cdr3_aa: CASSIIASSYNEQFF
v_call: TRBV5-3; d_call: NA; clone_size: NA; j_call: TRBJ1-2; cdr3_nt: TGTGCCAGAAGCTTGGCCGGGCAGGGGATCTATGGCTACACCTTC; cdr3_aa: CARSLAGQGIYGYTF
v_call: TRBV6-2/TRBV6-3; d_call: TRBD1; clone_size: few; j_call: TRBJ1-1; cdr3_nt: TGTGCCAGCAGCCCTTTACAGGGGACCGGCACTGAAGCTTTCTTT; cdr3_aa: CASSPLQGTGTEAFF
v_call: TRBV9; d_call: NA; clone_size: NA; j_call: TRBJ2-5; cdr3_nt: TGTGCCAGCAGCCCCGGGCCCCTTGGAGGGACCCAGTACTTC; cdr3_aa: CASSPGPLGGTQYF
v_call: TRBV7-3; d_call: NA; clone_size: once; j_call: TRBJ2-5; cdr3_nt: TGTGCCAGCAGCTTAATAGCGCAAGAGACCCAGTACTTC; cdr3_aa: CASSLIAQETQYF
v_call: TRBV27; d_call: TRBD1; clone_size: NA; j_call: TRBJ2-3; cdr3_nt: TGTGCCAGCAGTTTACTGGGACAGGGGGAGACAGATACGCAGTATTTT; cdr3_aa: CASSLLGQGETDTQYF
v_call: TRBV9; d_call: TRBD2; clone_size: NA; j_call: TRBJ2-1; cdr3_nt: TGTGCCAGCAGCCTCGGACTCTGGACTAGCGGCTCCTACAATGAGCAGTTCTTC; cdr3_aa: CASSLGLWTSGSYNEQFF
v_call: TRBV5-1; d_call: NA; clone_size: NA; j_call: TRBJ1-2; cdr3_nt: TGCGCCAGCAGCTTGGGTTCTGCGAAGGGGATCCATGGCTACACCTTC; cdr3_aa: CASSLGSAKGIHGYTF
v_call: TRBV19; d_call: TRBD1; clone_size: few; j_call: TRBJ1-2; cdr3_nt: TGTGCCAGTAGTACCCGGCAGGGGGTCAGCTATGGCTACACCTTC; cdr3_aa: CASSTRQGVSYGYTF
v_call: TRBV7-7; d_call: NA; clone_size: once; j_call: TRBJ2-7; cdr3_nt: TGTGCTAGCAGCTTAGCCCGGGTCGAGCAGTACTTC; cdr3_aa: CASSLARVEQYF
v_call: TRBV5-1; d_call: TRBD1; clone_size: NA; j_call: TRBJ2-4; cdr3_nt: TGCGCCAGCAGCTTGGAGGGGGCCCAAAACATTCAGTACTTC; cdr3_aa: CASSLEGAQNIQYF
v_call: TRBV11-1; d_call: NA; clone_size: NA; j_call: TRBJ1-1; cdr3_nt: TGTGCCAGCAGCTTAACGTTATCGGGTAACACTGAAGCTTTCTTT; cdr3_aa: CASSLTLSGNTEAFF
v_call: TRBV5-1; d_call: TRBD1; clone_size: NA; j_call: TRBJ1-6; cdr3_nt: TGCGCCAGCAGCTTGGGACAGGGAACCGATAATTCACCCCTCCACTTT; cdr3_aa: CASSLGQGTDNSPLHF
v_call: TRBV4-3; d_call: TRBD2; clone_size: once; j_call: TRBJ2-3; cdr3_nt: TGCGCCAGCAGCCATGGCCCCTACTCGGGACTAGCAGCAGATACGCAGTATTTT; cdr3_aa: CASSHGPYSGLAADTQYF
v_call: TRBV6-2/TRBV6-3; d_call: NA; clone_size: NA; j_call: TRBJ1-2; cdr3_nt: TGTGCCAGCAGTTACGAAGTTCGGGGCTACACCTTC; cdr3_aa: CASSYEVRGYTF